The T cell receptor beta chain described here comes from a study of T cell changes during pregnancy in multiple sclerosis. This clone was seen a single time. Here immunoSEQ multiplex PCR was the method, and the copy in TCRdb shows in-frame clones only, minus some. The sample shows 65,000 to 85,000 clones, 85% to 95% of them seen only once. This sequence was found in a female donor with multiple sclerosis, enrolled in a pregnancy study. The source material was CD4+ T cells from peripheral blood mononuclear cells, sampled after pregnancy.

The CDR3, as DNA: TGCGCCAGCAGCTCGCCCGACGGGGGGCTGTTCCACGAGCAGTACTTC. Encoded protein: CASSSPDGGLFHEQYF. V is TRBV5-1 and J is TRBJ2-7; possibly TRBD2 for D (7 bases). CDR3 length equals 16 residues. Per germline, CDR1 SGHRS and CDR2 YFSETQ. V was clipped by 3 bases and J by 5 bases, with 21 bases between them.